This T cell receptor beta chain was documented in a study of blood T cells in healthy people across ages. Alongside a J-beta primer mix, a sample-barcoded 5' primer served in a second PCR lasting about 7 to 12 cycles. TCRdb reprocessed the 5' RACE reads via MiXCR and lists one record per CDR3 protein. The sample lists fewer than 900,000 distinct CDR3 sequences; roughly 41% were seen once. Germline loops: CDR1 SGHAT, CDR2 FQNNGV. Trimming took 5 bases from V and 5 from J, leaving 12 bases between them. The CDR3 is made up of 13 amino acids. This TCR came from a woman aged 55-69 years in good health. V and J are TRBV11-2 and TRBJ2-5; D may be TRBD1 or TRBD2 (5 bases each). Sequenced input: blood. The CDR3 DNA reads TGTGCCAGCAGCGTCGGGGCGGTGGAGACCCAGTACTTC. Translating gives CASSVGAVETQYF.